The 27 T cell receptor beta chains below were found in one sample sequenced in a study of control samples from healthy donors and cancer patients. Sequencing used immunoSEQ multiplex PCR; TCRdb keeps in-frame clones, though not all of them. The table has approximately 45,000 clones, roughly 90% seen once. The material sequenced was PBMCs. These receptors were collected from a woman in her thirties or forties with head and neck cancer.

The J gene is TRBJ2-1, the V gene TRBV12-3 or TRBV12-4; 7 bases fit TRBD2. Trimming took 8 bases from V and 11 from J; bases not matched to a gene: 9. This CDR3 is 12 amino acids long. The CDR3 reads CASSGTIYQQFF. In DNA form, the CDR3 reads TGTGCCAGCTCCGGGACTATCTATCAGCAGTTCTTC.

The J gene is TRBJ2-7, the V gene TRBV5-1; TRBD2 aligns across 10 bases. Germline V lookup: CDR1 SGHRS, CDR2 YFSETQ. V gave up 4 bases and J gave up 7 bases; unmatched junction bases: 14. The CDR3 length is 16 residues. The CDR3 region is CASSGGGTSVLREQYF. The CDR3 bases are TGCGCCAGCAGCGGGGGAGGGACTAGCGTCCTTAGAGAGCAGTACTTC.

This chain uses TRBV29-1 with TRBJ1-2; TRBD1 matches at 11 bases. CDR1 and CDR2 (germline): SQVTM, ANQGSEA. V lost 6 bases, J lost 4 bases, and 1 base stayed unmatched. The CDR3 has 12 amino acids. The DNA for the CDR3 is TGCAGCGTCGGGACAGGGGGCTATGGCTACACCTTC. Encoded protein: CSVGTGGYGYTF.

The gene calls are TRBV7-9 and TRBJ2-1, with 7 bases that match TRBD1. Looked up from germline, CDR1 is SEHNR and CDR2 is FQNEAQ (reference sequence). V was pared by 5 bases and J by 14 bases, with 3 bases of the junction left unmatched. The CDR3 runs 10 residues. This chain's CDR3 is CASSQGQKFF. In nucleotides, the CDR3 is TGTGCCAGCAGCCAGGGACAGAAGTTCTTC.

CDR3 DNA sequence: TGTGCCAGCAGGGCCAGGCTAGCGGGGAGGTACCGGTACGAGCAGTACTTC. It codes for CASRARLAGRYRYEQYF. The V call is TRBV28, the J call TRBJ2-7; TRBD2 matches at 9 bases. The germline gives CDR1 MDHEN, CDR2 SYDVKM. J gave up 4 bases and V 6 bases, and 16 bases lay outside the gene matches. The CDR3 is 17 residues long.

V is TRBV6-6 and J is TRBJ1-2, with TRBD1 as a possible D gene (5 bases). Trimming took 6 bases from V and 2 from J, leaving 16 bases between them. This CDR3 has 15 residues. The germline V gene has CDR1 MNHNY and CDR2 SVGAGI (reference sequence). The CDR3 reads CASSPSQGRNYGYTF. CDR3 DNA sequence: TGTGCCAGCAGCCCCTCCCAGGGAAGGAACTATGGCTACACCTTC.

The table lists this clone with a count of one. The V call is TRBV5-1, the J call TRBJ2-5; 9 bases align to TRBD2. V shed 2 bases, J shed 4 bases, and the junction held 6 bases outside the gene matches. Germline V gene data show CDR1 as SGHRS and CDR2 as YFSETQ. The CDR3 runs 15 residues. The DNA for the CDR3 is TGCGCCAGCAGCTTTAGGCGGGGGGGCAGAGAGACCCAGTACTTC. Translation gives CASSFRRGGRETQYF.

This clone was seen only once. The gene calls are TRBV5-1 and TRBJ1-2, with unresolved D. The CDR3 contains 14 residues. Trimming removed 1 base from V and 5 bases from J, with 12 bases in between. The germline CDR1 and CDR2 sequences are SGHRS and YFSETQ. CDR3 region: CASSLSPDIYGYTF. The CDR3 coding sequence is TGCGCCAGCAGCTTGTCACCAGATATTTATGGCTACACCTTC.

CDR3 in amino acids: CASIRGLEAFF. CDR3 coding DNA: TGTGCCAGCATTAGGGGTCTTGAAGCTTTCTTT. The V and J genes are TRBV5-4 and TRBJ1-1; possibly TRBD1 for D (5 bases). CDR3 length equals 11 residues. CDR1 and CDR2 (germline): SGHNT, YYREEE (reference sequence). V dropped 6 bases and J dropped 7 bases, with 10 bases sitting between them.

J is TRBJ2-1 and V is TRBV11-2, with a weak D call TRBD1 (5 bases). The germline V gene has CDR1 SGHAT and CDR2 FQNNGV. Trimming took 6 bases from V and 7 from J, leaving 13 bases between them. The length of the CDR3 is 13 residues. CDR3 sequence reads: CASSLGGANEQFF. DNA for the CDR3: TGTGCCAGCAGTCTGGGTGGGGCGAATGAGCAGTTCTTC.

This chain links TRBV10-2 with TRBJ1-1; D not certain. Germline assignment: CDR1 WSHSY and CDR2 SAAADI. This CDR3 has 12 residues. Trimming left V 5 bases short and J 4 bases short, with 8 bases between. In DNA, the CDR3 is TGCGCCAGCAGTACTCGGACCACTGAAGCTTTCTTT. Protein: CASSTRTTEAFF.

The genes are TRBV15 and TRBJ2-6; 7 positions match TRBD1. CDR1 is LNHNV, CDR2 YYDKDF, per germline (reference sequence). The CDR3 loop spans 19 amino acids. Losses at the gene ends were 0 bases for V and 7 bases for J; bases not matched to a gene: 15. In nucleotides, the CDR3 is TGTGCCACCAGCAGAGATGGACAGGTCCGCCACTCTTTTGCCAACGTCCTGACTTTC. This sequence encodes CATSRDGQVRHSFANVLTF.

V and J are TRBV5-1 and TRBJ2-3; D unresolved. Between the trimmed V and J ends, which lost 4 bases and 1 base, there was a span of 13 bases. This CDR3 region has 15 residues. Germline CDR1 is SGHRS and CDR2 is YFSETQ. CDR3 protein: CASSREALRTDTQYF. The DNA of the CDR3 is TGCGCCAGCAGCCGCGAGGCGCTCCGCACAGATACGCAGTATTTT.

The gene calls are TRBV5-1 and TRBJ2-3, with D maybe TRBD1 (5 bases). Germline V gene sequence: CDR1 SGHRS, CDR2 YFSETQ. The CDR3 consists of 14 residues. V gave up 2 bases and J gave up 2 bases, with 9 bases separating them. The CDR3 is CASSLQALTDTQYF. DNA of the CDR3: TGCGCCAGCAGCTTACAGGCGCTCACAGATACGCAGTATTTT. The whole variable domain, remainder taken from reference TRBV5-1 and TRBJ2-3, is KAGVTQTPRYLIKTRGQQVTLSCSPISGHRSVSWYQQTPGQGLQFLFEYFSETQRNKGNFPGRFSGRQFSNSRSEMNVSTLELGDSALYLCASSLQALTDTQYFGPGTRLTVL.

V gene TRBV6-5 combines with J gene TRBJ2-3; 10 bases are shared with TRBD2. The CDR3 extends over 15 amino acids. CDR1 is MNHEY and CDR2 is SVGAGI in the germline V gene. V shed 5 bases, J shed 2 bases, and the junction held 4 bases outside the gene matches. This chain's CDR3 is CASSLAGVITDTQYF. Here the CDR3 DNA reads TGTGCCAGCAGTCTAGCGGGGGTAATCACAGATACGCAGTATTTT.

This clone was detected a few times. The chain couples TRBV5-4 to TRBJ2-5; D not resolved. The CDR3 is made up of 11 amino acids. Trimming removed 2 bases at V and 3 bases at J, with 2 bases between. Germline CDR1 SGHNT, CDR2 YYREEE (reference sequence). DNA for the CDR3: TGTGCCAGCAGCTTAGAAGAGACCCAGTACTTC. As protein: CASSLEETQYF.

J is TRBJ1-1 and V is TRBV5-5, with 7 nucleotides matching TRBD1. CDR1 and CDR2 (germline): SGHKS, YYEKEE (reference sequence). CDR3 size: 14 residues. V lost 5 bases to trimming and J lost 7 bases; unmatched junction nucleotides: 11. DNA for the CDR3: TGTGCCAGCAGGTCCCCGGGGACAGAACTTGAAGCTTTCTTT. It yields the protein CASRSPGTELEAFF.

The chain combines TRBV14 with TRBJ2-5; 8 bases match TRBD2. Germline assignment: CDR1 SGHDN and CDR2 FVKESK. The CDR3 covers 14 residues. V shed 3 bases and J 7 bases; nucleotides not matched to a gene: 7. In DNA, the CDR3 is TGTGCCAGCAGCCAGTTGACCGGGGGGGGGACCCAGTACTTC. Its translation is CASSQLTGGGTQYF.

This chain connects TRBV6-1 to TRBJ2-3; 14 bases align to TRBD2. Per the germline V gene, CDR1 is MNHNS and CDR2 is SASEGT. The CDR3 consists of 17 residues. The V segment lost 2 bases and the J segment 3 bases; nucleotides outside the gene matches: 4. CDR3 in amino acids: CASSEYGTSGSTDTQYF. For the CDR3, the DNA is TGTGCCAGCAGTGAATACGGGACTAGCGGGAGTACAGATACGCAGTATTTT.

The chain links TRBV30 to TRBJ1-1; no reliable D call. CDR3 length: 12 residues. Germline CDR1 and CDR2: GTSNPN and SVGIG (reference sequence). V gave up 3 bases and J gave up 11 bases, with 16 bases separating them. CDR3 loop: CAWSPVLATAFF. CDR3 bases: TGTGCCTGGAGCCCCGTTTTAGCGACGGCTTTCTTT.

The rearrangement joins TRBV11-2 to TRBJ2-2; TRBD2 matches 9 bases. The V and J ends lost 0 bases and 5 bases, in that order; junction bases with no gene match: 10. Germline V gene sequence: CDR1 SGHAT, CDR2 FQNNGV. The CDR3 totals 18 residues. The CDR3 loop reads CASSLDPSGGHWTGELFF. CDR3 in DNA: TGTGCCAGCAGCTTAGATCCCAGCGGGGGGCATTGGACCGGGGAGCTGTTTTTT.

The CDR3 spells CASSDSSYEQYF. In DNA, the CDR3 is TGCGCCAGCAGTGACAGTTCCTACGAGCAGTACTTC. This rearrangement joins TRBV10-1 to TRBJ2-7; D is ambiguous. The V and J ends lost 3 bases and 1 base respectively, with 4 bases between them. The CDR3 runs to 12 residues. Germline V gene lookup returns CDR1 WNHNN and CDR2 SYGVQD (reference sequence).

The chain has TRBV20-1 and TRBJ2-3; D gene ambiguous. CDR1 DFQATT and CDR2 SNEGSKA come from the germline V gene (reference sequence). The CDR3 is made up of 11 amino acids. V shed 5 bases and J shed 5 bases, with 8 bases lying between them. The CDR3 spells CSADRVDTQYF. DNA for the CDR3: TGCAGTGCTGACCGGGTAGATACGCAGTATTTT.

This chain connects TRBV14 to TRBJ2-1; D unresolved. The CDR3 has 14 amino acids. Germline V gene data show CDR1 as SGHDN and CDR2 as FVKESK. The V gene lost 1 base and the J gene lost 5 bases, with 9 bases spanning the gap. The CDR3 DNA reads TGTGCCAGCAGCCAAGTAGGGCGCCACAATGAGCAGTTCTTC. It translates to CASSQVGRHNEQFF.

This chain joins TRBV6-1 and TRBJ2-7, with 7 positions matching TRBD1. CDR3 length equals 16 residues. With 1 base clipped from V and 0 bases from J, the junction kept 6 bases outside the gene matches. CDR1 is MNHNS, CDR2 SASEGT, per germline. The CDR3 nucleotides are TGTGCCAGCAGTGAAGAAGAGGGGGACAGCTCCTACGAGCAGTACTTC. Translation: CASSEEEGDSSYEQYF.

This chain joins TRBV2 and TRBJ1-2; tentative D call: TRBD1 (6 bases). Germline V gene lookup returns CDR1 SNHLY and CDR2 FYNNEI. V lost 11 bases and J 8 bases, leaving 33 bases between the germline ends. The CDR3 is made up of 17 amino acids. The CDR3 is CAPRRGGGGGGPIGYTF. The CDR3 nucleotides are TGTGCCCCCCGAAGGGGCGGAGGGGGGGGAGGACCAATCGGCTACACCTTC.

The chain combines TRBV7-8 with TRBJ2-2; D unresolved. Germline loops: CDR1 SGHVS, CDR2 FQNEAQ. V was clipped by 6 bases and J by 2 bases, with 13 bases between them. The length of the CDR3 is 15 residues. CDR3 sequence reads: CASSAVRLNTGELFF. For the CDR3, the DNA is TGTGCCAGCAGTGCGGTACGGCTAAACACCGGGGAGCTGTTTTTT.